One and the same sample provided the 31 T cell receptor beta chains below, sequenced in a study of blood T cell repertoires in COVID-19. TCRdb's table, derived via immunoSEQ multiplex PCR, lists solely in-frame clones and lacks some. The sample lists a few hundred thousand clones, 84% occurring once. Sequenced material: peripheral blood. The source is a woman aged 80 or over with active or convalescent COVID-19.

This chain connects TRBV5-1 to TRBJ1-1, with TRBD1 matching over 9 bases. Germline loops: CDR1 SGHRS, CDR2 YFSETQ. V lost 4 bases, J lost 1 base, and 5 bases stayed unmatched. CDR3 length equals 15 residues. Written as DNA, the CDR3 is TGCGCCAGCAGCAGCACGACAGGGGGGAACACTGAAGCTTTCTTT. It yields the protein CASSSTTGGNTEAFF.

The rearrangement uses TRBV27 and TRBJ2-5; D call uncertain. With 4 bases removed from V and 2 bases from J, the gap between germline ends came to 11 bases. The length of the CDR3 is 14 residues. The V gene's germline CDR1 is MNHEY and CDR2 SMNVEV (reference sequence). CDR3 DNA: TGTGCCAGCAGTTCTCTGCGGCCGCAAGAGACCCAGTACTTC. This sequence encodes CASSSLRPQETQYF.

The chain uses TRBV28 and TRBJ2-3; the match to TRBD2 covers 10 bases. The germline V gene has CDR1 MDHEN and CDR2 SYDVKM. This CDR3 has 17 amino acids. The V and J ends lost 6 bases and 0 bases, in that order; junction bases with no gene match: 9. The CDR3 nucleotides are TGTGCCAGCAGCCCGTCGTCTAGCGGGGGAAGCACAGATACGCAGTATTTT. Protein sequence: CASSPSSSGGSTDTQYF. The full variable domain, in which reference TRBV28 and TRBJ2-3 provide the parts outside the CDR3, is DVKVTQSSRYLVKRTGEKVFLECVQDMDHENMFWYRQDPGLGLRLIYFSYDVKMKEKGDIPEGYSVSREKKERFSLILESASTNQTSMYLCASSPSSSGGSTDTQYFGPGTRLTVL.

This clone was detected a few times. The chain recombines TRBV7-2 with TRBJ2-1; D not resolved. V was trimmed by 5 bases and J by 2 bases, leaving 13 bases between them. The CDR3 extends over 15 amino acids. Germline lookup yields CDR1 SGHTA and CDR2 FQGNSA. The CDR3 sequence: CASSRTVGAYNEQFF. The CDR3 bases are TGTGCCAGCAGCCGTACCGTAGGAGCCTACAATGAGCAGTTCTTC.

The chain combines TRBV6-1 with TRBJ1-2; D is ambiguous. Germline loops: CDR1 MNHNS, CDR2 SASEGT. The CDR3 contains 14 residues. Trimming took 0 bases from V and 0 from J, leaving 5 bases between them. In nucleotides, the CDR3 is TGTGCCAGCAGTGAAGCAGGAGCTAACTATGGCTACACCTTC. This encodes CASSEAGANYGYTF.

V is TRBV30 and J is TRBJ1-5; D gene ambiguous. CDR1 is GTSNPN and CDR2 is SVGIG in the germline V gene (reference sequence). This CDR3 region has 14 residues. The V end lost 3 bases, the J end lost 1 base, and 10 bases lay between the germline ends. The CDR3 DNA sequence: TGTGCCTGGAGGGGGAGGAGGAGCAATCAGCCCCAGCATTTT. It codes for CAWRGRRSNQPQHF.

This chain joins TRBV5-5 and TRBJ1-5; no clear D. CDR1 and CDR2 from the germline V gene are SGHKS and YYEKEE (reference sequence). Trimming stripped 5 bases from V and 3 bases from J, with 12 bases between. This CDR3 spans 14 amino acids. DNA of the CDR3: TGTGCCAGCAGTTCCCCAGCGTTCAATCAGCCCCAGCATTTT. This gives the protein CASSSPAFNQPQHF.

The chain couples TRBV30 to TRBJ1-2, with D perhaps matching TRBD1 (6 bases). This CDR3 is 15 amino acids long. V was pared by 1 base and J by 8 bases, with 20 bases between. Germline CDR1 GTSNPN, CDR2 SVGIG (reference sequence). Here the CDR3 DNA reads TGTGCCTGGAGTGGGATCGGACAGTCCCTCTTCGGCTACACCTTC. As protein: CAWSGIGQSLFGYTF.

CDR3 in amino acids: CASSRTGGSEQYF. The CDR3, as DNA: TGCGCCAGCAGCAGGACAGGGGGCAGCGAGCAGTACTTC. The V and J genes are TRBV5-1 and TRBJ2-7, with 11 nucleotides matching TRBD1. CDR3 length equals 13 residues. V gave up 4 bases and J gave up 6 bases; unmatched junction bases: 3. Germline V CDR1 and CDR2: SGHRS, YFSETQ.

The chain links TRBV6-5 to TRBJ1-2, with D maybe TRBD1 (5 bases). CDR3 size: 14 residues. The ends were cut back, 7 bases at V and 4 bases at J, with 16 bases in the middle. From germline, CDR1 is MNHEY and CDR2 SVGAGI. CDR3 in amino acids: CASTYGPGGYGYTF. As DNA, the CDR3 is TGTGCCAGCACCTACGGACCCGGGGGCTATGGCTACACCTTC.

The chain couples TRBV24-1 to TRBJ2-7; possible D gene TRBD1, 6 bases. Looked up from germline, CDR1 is KGHDR and CDR2 is SFDVKD. This CDR3 region has 12 residues. Deletions cut 2 bases from V and 9 bases from J, with 10 bases between. The CDR3 is CATSDSTGMQYF. The CDR3 DNA follows: TGTGCCACCAGTGATTCTACAGGGATGCAGTACTTC.

V gene TRBV15 combines with J gene TRBJ1-2; TRBD1 matches at 9 bases. Germline CDR1 reads LNHNV; CDR2 reads YYDKDF (reference sequence). This CDR3 comprises 17 residues. V trimming: 3 bases; J trimming: 1 base; junction bases outside the gene matches: 9. CDR3 bases: TGTGCCACCAGCAGCGGGACAGGGACCCCTTATAACTATGGCTACACCTTC. Its translation is CATSSGTGTPYNYGYTF.

A remark on this clone: Other DNA variants within this sample encode the same CDR3. The chain employs TRBV5-1 and TRBJ2-7, with 7 nucleotides matching TRBD1. The V segment lost 4 bases and the J segment 3 bases; nucleotides outside the gene matches: 4. Germline assignment: CDR1 SGHRS and CDR2 YFSETQ. The CDR3 has 13 amino acids. CDR3 DNA: TGCGCCAGCAGCCCTGACAGGGTCTACGAGCAGTACTTC. Protein product: CASSPDRVYEQYF.

The rearrangement uses TRBV5-6 and TRBJ1-1; D remains ambiguous. CDR3 length: 16 residues. Germline assignment: CDR1 SGHDT and CDR2 YYEEEE. V lost 0 bases, J lost 1 base, and 13 bases lay in between. The CDR3 sequence: CASSLVWRGANTEAFF. CDR3 nucleotides: TGTGCCAGCAGCTTGGTCTGGCGGGGAGCGAACACTGAAGCTTTCTTT.

The chain combines TRBV6-2 or TRBV6-3 with TRBJ2-7; TRBD2 matches 11 bases. Germline CDR1 reads MNHEY; CDR2 reads SVGEGT. V lost 0 bases, J lost 2 bases, and 3 bases stayed unmatched. This CDR3 has 16 residues. The CDR3 sequence: CASSYSLAGGPYEQYF. In DNA, the CDR3 is TGTGCCAGCAGTTACTCCCTAGCGGGAGGCCCCTACGAGCAGTACTTC.

The chain is built from TRBV11-2 and TRBJ1-2, with 8 bases identical to TRBD1. Trimming removed 6 bases from V and 0 bases from J; junction bases left unmatched: 6. CDR1 is SGHAT and CDR2 is FQNNGV in the germline V gene. The CDR3 is 15 residues long. CDR3 residues: CASRLTGGTNYGYTF. The CDR3 coding sequence is TGTGCCAGCAGACTTACAGGGGGTACTAACTATGGCTACACCTTC.

Here the CDR3 DNA reads TGTGCCAGCTCGAAGATTGGGGCACAGGTACAGCCCCAGCATTTT. Protein product: CASSKIGAQVQPQHF. The V call is TRBV18, the J call TRBJ1-5; perhaps TRBD1 as D (5 bases). Deletions cut 6 bases from V and 7 bases from J, with 19 bases between. The V gene's germline CDR1 is KGHSH and CDR2 LQKENI. This CDR3 has 15 amino acids.

The V call is TRBV6-5, the J call TRBJ1-6, with 7 bases matching TRBD1. From germline, CDR1 is MNHEY and CDR2 SVGAGI. V dropped 6 bases and J dropped 10; count of bases not matched to a gene: 9. The CDR3 loop spans 14 amino acids. The CDR3 DNA sequence: TGTGCCAGCAGGCTCCGACAGGGCCTATCACCCCTCCACTTT. This encodes CASRLRQGLSPLHF.

The V and J genes are TRBV5-1 and TRBJ2-5; 7 bases line up with TRBD2. This CDR3 has 14 residues. The junction had 4 bases not matched to a gene; V was cut back by 0 bases and J by 5 bases. In germline, CDR1 is SGHRS, CDR2 YFSETQ. The CDR3 DNA reads as TGCGCCAGCAGCTTGGCGGGGAGGGAGGAGACCCAGTACTTC. Translation gives CASSLAGREETQYF.

Here the CDR3 DNA reads TGTGCCAGCAGTTACCTCGGGGGTTTATATGGCTACACCTTC. Residues: CASSYLGGLYGYTF. V gene TRBV6-6 combines with J gene TRBJ1-2, with a weak D call TRBD1 (5 bases). This CDR3 region has 14 residues. Germline V gene lookup returns CDR1 MNHNY and CDR2 SVGAGI (reference sequence). Trimming shortened V by 2 bases and J by 5 bases, and 12 bases separated the two germline ends.

V gene TRBV20-1 combines with J gene TRBJ1-5; 8 nucleotides line up with TRBD1. V lost 3 bases to trimming and J lost 0 bases; unmatched junction nucleotides: 7. CDR1 is DFQATT and CDR2 is SNEGSKA in the germline V gene (reference sequence). The CDR3 loop spans 16 amino acids. The CDR3 DNA reads TGCAGTGCTAGTGAGGACAGGGTTTATAGCAATCAGCCCCAGCATTTT. Its translation is CSASEDRVYSNQPQHF.

V gene TRBV27 combines with J gene TRBJ1-5; 7 bases fit TRBD1. This CDR3 is 17 amino acids long. V gave up 4 bases and J gave up 0 bases; unmatched junction bases: 9. CDR1 is MNHEY and CDR2 is SMNVEV in the germline V gene (reference sequence). CDR3 protein: CASSSTLDRASNQPQHF. For the CDR3, the DNA is TGTGCCAGCAGTTCTACCCTTGACAGGGCTAGCAATCAGCCCCAGCATTTT.

Concerning this clone: Distinct nucleotide sequences in the sample also encode this CDR3. This chain links TRBV5-3 with TRBJ2-7, with 8 nucleotides matching TRBD2. TRBV5-3 is an ORF for which the function is uncertain. CDR3 length equals 15 residues. Losses at the gene ends were 5 bases for V and 0 bases for J; bases not matched to a gene: 7. The CDR3 region has the DNA TGTGCCAGAAGTCGGGGGGGGGCCTCCTCCTACGAGCAGTACTTC. Translation gives CARSRGGASSYEQYF.

This chain uses TRBV2 with TRBJ2-7, with a tentative D call TRBD2 (6 bases). Trimming stripped 10 bases from V and 6 bases from J, with 22 bases between. The CDR3 totals 14 residues. Germline V lookup: CDR1 SNHLY, CDR2 FYNNEI. The CDR3 nucleotides read TGTGCCACCGGGGGTCTAGCAAGAGGGATCGAGCAGTACTTC. It encodes CATGGLARGIEQYF.

The rearrangement links TRBV5-1 to TRBJ2-5; 7 positions agree with TRBD2. Trimming removed 1 base from V and 3 bases from J; junction bases left unmatched: 3. Germline loops: CDR1 SGHRS, CDR2 YFSETQ. The CDR3 spans 14 residues. The CDR3 bases are TGCGCCAGCAGCTTGTGGGCGGGGGAAGAGACCCAGTACTTC. It translates to CASSLWAGEETQYF.

The J gene is TRBJ2-7, the V gene TRBV7-3; 9 bases line up with TRBD1. CDR1 is SGHTA and CDR2 is FQGTGA in the germline V gene. The V gene end was trimmed by 5 bases and the J gene end by 0 bases; junction bases not matched to a gene: 5. The CDR3 spans 15 residues. The CDR3 loop is CASSTNRGPSYEQYF. The CDR3, as DNA: TGTGCCAGCAGCACAAACAGGGGGCCCTCCTACGAGCAGTACTTC. The whole variable domain, filled in from reference TRBV7-3 and TRBJ2-7, reads GAGVSQTPSNKVTEKGKYVELRCDPISGHTALYWYRQSLGQGPEFLIYFQGTGAADDSGLPNDRFFAVRPEGSVSTLKIQRTERGDSAVYLCASSTNRGPSYEQYFGPGTRLTVT.

This chain's CDR3 is CASSMGQGGGAYEQYF. CDR3 coding DNA: TGTGCCAGTAGTATGGGTCAAGGCGGGGGGGCCTACGAGCAGTACTTC. This chain uses TRBV19 with TRBJ2-7; 9 bases match TRBD2. Germline lookup yields CDR1 LNHDA and CDR2 SQIVND (reference sequence). V dropped 3 bases and J dropped 2; count of bases not matched to a gene: 8. The CDR3 totals 16 residues.

V gene TRBV7-2 combines with J gene TRBJ2-5, with 8 positions matching TRBD2. The junction had 15 bases not matched to a gene; V was cut back by 5 bases and J by 1 base. Germline loops: CDR1 SGHTA, CDR2 FQGNSA. CDR3 length equals 18 residues. This chain's CDR3 is CASSRAGSGGFRQETQYF. CDR3 nucleotides: TGTGCCAGCAGCCGCGCGGGCAGCGGGGGTTTTCGCCAAGAGACCCAGTACTTC.

This rearrangement joins TRBV10-2 to TRBJ1-2; D may be TRBD1 (5 bases). V lost 3 bases and J 3 bases, leaving 8 bases between the germline ends. In germline, CDR1 is WSHSY, CDR2 SAAADI. CDR3 length: 13 amino acids. The CDR3 bases are TGCGCCAGCAGTGACGACAGATACTATGGCTACACCTTC. Translating it yields CASSDDRYYGYTF.

This chain links TRBV18 with TRBJ1-1; 7 positions match TRBD1. The CDR3 contains 14 residues. Trimming cost V 5 bases and J 5 bases; bases outside gene matches: 8. CDR1 is KGHSH, CDR2 LQKENI, per germline. The CDR3 loop is CASSTQGRGTEAFF. In DNA, the CDR3 is TGTGCCAGCTCAACACAGGGCAGGGGGACTGAAGCTTTCTTT.

V gene TRBV6-2 or TRBV6-3 combines with J gene TRBJ2-2, with 9 bases that match TRBD1. CDR1 and CDR2 (germline): MNHEY, SVGEGT. Trimming at V came to 2 bases and at J to 8 bases, leaving 12 bases not matched to a gene. This CDR3 contains 17 residues. CDR3 sequence reads: CASSYPGGTGKSGELFF. In DNA form, the CDR3 reads TGTGCCAGCAGTTACCCGGGTGGGACAGGGAAGAGTGGGGAGCTGTTTTTT.